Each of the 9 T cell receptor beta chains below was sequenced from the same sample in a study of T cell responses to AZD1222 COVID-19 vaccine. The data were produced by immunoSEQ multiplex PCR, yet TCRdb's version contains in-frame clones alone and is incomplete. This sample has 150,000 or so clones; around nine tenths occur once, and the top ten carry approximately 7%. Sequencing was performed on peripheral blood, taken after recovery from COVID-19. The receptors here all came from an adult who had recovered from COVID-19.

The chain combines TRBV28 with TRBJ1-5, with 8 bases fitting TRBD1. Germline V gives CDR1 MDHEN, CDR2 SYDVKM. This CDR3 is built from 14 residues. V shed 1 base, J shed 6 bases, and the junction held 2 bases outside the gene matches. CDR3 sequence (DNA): TGTGCCAGCAGTTTATACAGGGGGAGTCAGCCCCAGCATTTT. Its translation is CASSLYRGSQPQHF. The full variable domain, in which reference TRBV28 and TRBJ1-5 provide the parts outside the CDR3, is DVKVTQSSRYLVKRTGEKVFLECVQDMDHENMFWYRQDPGLGLRLIYFSYDVKMKEKGDIPEGYSVSREKKERFSLILESASTNQTSMYLCASSLYRGSQPQHFGDGTRLSIL.

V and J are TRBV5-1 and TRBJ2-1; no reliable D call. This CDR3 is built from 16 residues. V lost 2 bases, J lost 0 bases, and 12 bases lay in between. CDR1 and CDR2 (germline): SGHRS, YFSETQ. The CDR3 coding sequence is TGCGCCAGCAGCTTAGGTTCAGTACCCTCCTACAATGAGCAGTTCTTC. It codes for CASSLGSVPSYNEQFF.

CDR3 region: CASSIHLAGGPYEQYF. CDR3 nucleotides: TGTGCCAGCAGCATCCATCTAGCGGGAGGCCCCTACGAGCAGTACTTC. The chain links TRBV21-1 to TRBJ2-7; the table's D gene call, TRBD2, was not cross checked with the DNA. TRBV21-1 is a listed pseudogene. The CDR3 runs 16 residues.

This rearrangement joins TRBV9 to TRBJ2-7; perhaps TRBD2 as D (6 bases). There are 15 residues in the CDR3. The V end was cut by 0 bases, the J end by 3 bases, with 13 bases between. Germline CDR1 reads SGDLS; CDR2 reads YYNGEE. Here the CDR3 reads CASSVEGTANYEQYF. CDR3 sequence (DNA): TGTGCCAGCAGCGTAGAAGGGACTGCCAACTACGAGCAGTACTTC.

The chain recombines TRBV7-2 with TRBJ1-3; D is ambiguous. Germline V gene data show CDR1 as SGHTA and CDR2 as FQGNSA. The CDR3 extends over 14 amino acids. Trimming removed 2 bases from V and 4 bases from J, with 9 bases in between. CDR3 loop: CASSLIRGGNTIYF. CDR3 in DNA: TGTGCCAGCAGCTTAATCCGAGGGGGAAACACCATATATTTT.

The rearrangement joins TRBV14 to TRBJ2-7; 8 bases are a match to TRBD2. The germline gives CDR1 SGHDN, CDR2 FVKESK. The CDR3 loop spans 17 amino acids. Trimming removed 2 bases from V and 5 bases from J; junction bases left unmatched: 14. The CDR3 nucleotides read TGTGCCAGCAGCCAAAAATCCCCGGGACTAGTTCGCCACGAGCAGTACTTC. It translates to CASSQKSPGLVRHEQYF.

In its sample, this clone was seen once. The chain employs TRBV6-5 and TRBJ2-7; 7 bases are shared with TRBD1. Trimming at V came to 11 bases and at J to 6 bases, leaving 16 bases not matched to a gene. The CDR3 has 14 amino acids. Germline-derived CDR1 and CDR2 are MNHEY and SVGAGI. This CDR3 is CAGGHGTEGLEQYF. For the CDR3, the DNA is TGTGCCGGGGGTCACGGGACAGAGGGTCTCGAGCAGTACTTC.

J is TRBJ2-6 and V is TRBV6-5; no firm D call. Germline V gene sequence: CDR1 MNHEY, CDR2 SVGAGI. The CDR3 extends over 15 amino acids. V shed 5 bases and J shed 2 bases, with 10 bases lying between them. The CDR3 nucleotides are TGTGCCAGCAGTCCGCCGGGTGCTGGGGCCAACGTCCTGACTTTC. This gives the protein CASSPPGAGANVLTF.

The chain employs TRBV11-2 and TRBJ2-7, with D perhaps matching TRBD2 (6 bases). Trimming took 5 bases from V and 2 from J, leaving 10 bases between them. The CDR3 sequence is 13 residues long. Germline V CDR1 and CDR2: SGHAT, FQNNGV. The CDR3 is CASSPGGTYEQYF. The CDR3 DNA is TGTGCCAGCAGCCCCGGGGGTACCTACGAGCAGTACTTC.